The T cell receptor (beta chain) under discussion was sequenced for a study of OX40 agonist ivuxolimab in advanced cancers. Study-wide context: Partial responses occurred in three patients (one hepatocellular carcinoma, two cutaneous melanoma).

V was shortened by 5 bases and J by 6 bases, with 17 bases between the two germline ends. CDR3 length: 15 residues. CDR1 is SEHNR, CDR2 FQNEAQ, per germline (reference sequence). This clone is labeled as medium-sized. Sequencing used immunoSEQ multiplex PCR; TCRdb keeps in-frame clones, though not all of them. Among about 83,000 clones listed, about 90% were seen once. This receptor was identified in an adult with an advanced solid tumor such as melanoma, head and neck, liver or kidney cancer. The chain employs TRBV7-9 and TRBJ1-5, with no clear D. The source was CD4+ or CD8+ T cells sorted from blood, collected in a trial of the OX40 agonist ivuxolimab. CDR3 nucleotides: TGTGCCAGCAGCCCGTCTTTACCGGGTCCTCAGCCCCAGCATTTT. This encodes CASSPSLPGPQPQHF. The complete variable domain, with remaining parts taken from reference TRBV7-9 and TRBJ1-5, reads DTGVSQNPRHKITKRGQNVTFRCDPISEHNRLYWYRQTLGQGPEFLTYFQNEAQLEKSRLLSDRFSAERPKGSFSTLEIQRTEQGDSAMYLCASSPSLPGPQPQHFGDGTRLSIL.